This T cell receptor beta chain was sequenced for a study of regulatory T cells in long-lasting Graves disease (dated by TCRdb to the early 2020s). For the wider study: In the newly diagnosed Graves' disease group, patients had been taking antithyroid drugs for less than 3 months. The study was conducted in China and was registered as a clinical trial. TCR sequencing covered some 13 persistent and approximately 20 newly diagnosed Graves' disease patients, some 33 samples in total. This study used TCR sequencing and RNA sequencing of peripheral blood to compare persistent Graves' disease patients against newly diagnosed Graves' disease patients. Overall study results and their limits: Compared with newly diagnosed patients, persistent Graves' disease patients had lower TCR Shannon entropy and fewer highly expanded clones, which suggests clonal expansion. The authors noted that the small sample size was a limitation that may lower accuracy. Patients with persistent disease shared more public clonotypes (fewer than 3,000) than newly diagnosed patients did (approximately 990). Peripheral blood alone was examined, since thyroid tissue, which constituted the primary lesion, could not be accessed. Preferential use of TRBV28, TRBJ1-2 and TRBJ2-5 was observed in persistent disease, whereas TRBV20-1 and TRBJ2-1 were favored in newly diagnosed disease. Only the TCR beta chain was sequenced and analyzed.

The receptor library was made with multiplex PCR. The sample was run on an Illumina HiSeq 4000. To build TCR beta libraries, CDR3 regions were amplified by Arm-PCR using iRepertoire HTBI primers. Before sequencing, the PCR products went through gel purification. The paper's data handling went like this. Gene usage analysis of CDR3 amino acid clonotypes relied on the roughly 67 TRBV and around 13 TRBJ segments identified across samples. Filtered high-quality paired reads were merged into contigs using COPE and FqMerger. BLAST was used to align contigs to IMGT TRBV, TRBD and TRBJ reference genes, with CDR3 defined following IMGT. Clonotypes above 0.1% frequency were classified as highly expanded clones. Shannon entropy was used to measure repertoire diversity, and the Gini coefficient was used to measure V-J evenness. A clonotype was considered public if more than one individual shared it. TCRdb passed the public sequencing reads through fastp at Q25 and MiXCR, retaining productive beta sequences. Rows are unified per CDR3 protein, each entry keeping the most common DNA and genes. TCRdb's processing, not the study's, gives the V and J calls here. Across this sample there are a few hundred thousand distinct CDR3 sequences, with 20% seen only once. The top ten constitute around 13% of the sample.

Taken with the paper, the label for time point translates to: newly diagnosed GD, antithyroid drugs for less than 3 months. For both TCR sequencing and RNA sequencing, RNA was extracted from PBMCs using TRIzol. Graves' disease was diagnosed according to American Thyroid Association guidelines. Recruitment of patients was carried out at an endocrinology department in Xi'an, China. Each patient gave about 9.1 milliliters of peripheral blood, collected in an EDTA anticoagulant tube. Ficoll Paque Plus density gradient separation was used to isolate PBMCs, and no further T cell sorting was done. An Agilent 2100 Bioanalyzer and agarose gel were used to assess RNA quality, and a NanoDrop 2000 was used to measure RNA concentration. This clonotype appeared many times. The target of this receptor is not known. Base qualities are not recorded, but no much larger clone differs from it by a single base. According to the germline V gene, CDR1 reads KGHDR and CDR2 reads SFDVKD. At the junction V is shortened by 0 bases and J by 5 bases, with 12 bases in between. The CDR3 covers 16 residues, taking in both the cysteine and the phenylalanine. The retained sequence is limited to the CDR3, 48 bases, with the frame set at the first base.

In this chain, TRBV24-1 is recombined with TRBJ2-2, and perhaps TRBD1 as D gene, on 5 matching bases. This sequence was found in a female donor with Graves disease. This material consisted of peripheral blood mononuclear cells (PBMCs), taken at new diagnosis, from a patient treated with antithyroid drugs. The CDR3 reads CATSDLRQGLTGELFF. The DNA is as follows: TGTGCCACCAGTGATTTGCGGCAGGGTTTGACCGGGGAGCTGTTTTTT.